Shown below are 24 T cell receptor beta chains from a single sample sequenced in a study of T-cell memory formation after mild COVID-19. TCRdb ran MiXCR on the 5' RACE reads and lists one entry per CDR3 protein. The profile shows 350,000 to 450,000 distinct CDR3 sequences, 20% to 25% of them singletons. Sequencing was performed on PBMCs or a T cell subset sorted from them (not recorded which). The receptors were gathered from an adult woman who had mild COVID-19 (a few samples of this study predate the infection). Cell type and time point are not known.

In this sample, this clonotype turned up a few times. The chain links TRBV7-8 to TRBJ2-2, with a weak D call TRBD1 (5 bases). The CDR3 covers 16 residues. Germline V lookup: CDR1 SGHVS, CDR2 FQNEAQ. V lost 1 base to trimming and J lost 0 bases, with 9 bases between them. CDR3 nucleotides: TGTGCCAGCAGCTTAGTAGACAGTACGAACACCGGGGAGCTGTTTTTT. Translation gives CASSLVDSTNTGELFF.

This clonotype was detected a few times. The gene calls are TRBV27 and TRBJ1-2; D is unclear. Germline V gene lookup returns CDR1 MNHEY and CDR2 SMNVEV (reference sequence). Trimming stripped 5 bases from V and 4 bases from J, with 14 bases between. This CDR3 comprises 14 residues. The CDR3 coding sequence is TGTGCCAGCAGTCCCCGCGTTAATCCCTATGGCTACACCTTC. Its protein product is CASSPRVNPYGYTF.

This clonotype showed up just once. V is TRBV6-5 and J is TRBJ1-1; TRBD1 might be the D (6 bases). The CDR3 has 13 amino acids. The germline V and J ends were trimmed by 2 bases and 6 bases, with 10 bases remaining between them. Germline V gene lookup returns CDR1 MNHEY and CDR2 SVGAGI. The CDR3 DNA reads TGTGCCAGCAGTTACAAGGGGGGGGCTGAAGCTTTCTTT. This sequence encodes CASSYKGGAEAFF.

The V call is TRBV14, the J call TRBJ2-5, with D perhaps being TRBD1 or TRBD2 (6 bases each). The CDR3 runs 14 residues. V was clipped by 8 bases and J by 1 base, with 14 bases between them. Germline loops: CDR1 SGHDN, CDR2 FVKESK. CDR3 in amino acids: CASGRRGLQETQYF. In nucleotides, the CDR3 is TGTGCCAGCGGCCGACGGGGGCTCCAAGAGACCCAGTACTTC.

In this sample, this clonotype turned up a few times. The rearrangement joins TRBV6-5 to TRBJ1-5; tentative D call: TRBD1 (5 bases). The ends were cut back, 2 bases at V and 9 bases at J, with 17 bases in the middle. The CDR3 sequence is 15 residues long. Germline CDR1 is MNHEY and CDR2 is SVGAGI. CDR3: CASSYASGRLWPQHF. The CDR3 nucleotides read TGTGCCAGCAGTTACGCCTCAGGGAGGTTATGGCCCCAGCATTTT.

The chain links TRBV28 to TRBJ2-7, with D tentatively TRBD1 (6 bases). Germline V lookup: CDR1 MDHEN, CDR2 SYDVKM. This CDR3 is 15 amino acids long. The ends were cut back, 6 bases at V and 0 bases at J, with 15 bases in the middle. The CDR3 nucleotides read TGTGCCAGCAGCTCCGGACAGTTTCCCTCCTACGAGCAGTACTTC. The encoded protein is CASSSGQFPSYEQYF.

A remark on this clonotype: The junction differs from germline at one of its ends, possibly a read error. The rearrangement uses TRBV27 and TRBJ2-1; D possibly corresponds to TRBD1 (5 bases). The CDR3 has 13 amino acids. Per the germline V gene, CDR1 is MNHEY and CDR2 is SMNVEV (reference sequence). CDR3: CASSLSTGHEQFF. CDR3 coding DNA: TGTGCCAGCAGTTTATCTACCGGACATGAACAGTTCTTC.

There are a few counts of this clonotype. V usage is TRBV25-1 and J usage is TRBJ2-7; 9 bases fit TRBD1. The CDR3 runs 13 residues. The germline V gene has CDR1 MGHDK and CDR2 SYGVNS. Trimming at V came to 6 bases and at J to 2 bases, leaving 2 bases not matched to a gene. CDR3 sequence (DNA): TGTGCCAGCAGGGGGGACAGGGCCTACGAGCAGTACTTC. Its translation is CASRGDRAYEQYF.

The gene calls are TRBV6-6 and TRBJ2-2; D is unclear. The CDR3 sequence is 17 residues long. V gave up 5 bases and J gave up 1 base, with 17 bases separating them. Germline V lookup: CDR1 MNHNY, CDR2 SVGAGI (reference sequence). The CDR3 DNA is TGTGCCAGCAGTCAGGCCCCCGGACGGTTGAACACCGGGGAGCTGTTTTTT. This gives the protein CASSQAPGRLNTGELFF.

As concerns this clonotype: A junction boundary mismatches the germline segment, possibly from a read error. The chain joins TRBV29-1 to TRBJ1-1; D is uncertain. Per germline, CDR1 SQVTM and CDR2 ANQGSEA. This CDR3 region has 13 residues. The CDR3 spells CSIERNPNTEAFF. The CDR3 DNA sequence: TGCAGCATTGAGAGGAACCCGAACACTGAAGCTTTCTTT.

The chain uses TRBV7-7 and TRBJ2-2; D could derive from TRBD1 or TRBD2 (5 bases each). V lost 5 bases to trimming and J lost 5 bases, with 21 bases between them. This CDR3 has 17 amino acids. Germline V gene data show CDR1 as SSHAT and CDR2 as FNYEAQ (reference sequence). CDR3 protein: CASSPNLGPPLTGELFF. The CDR3 DNA is TGTGCCAGCAGCCCCAACCTGGGACCGCCGTTGACCGGGGAGCTGTTTTTT.

The V and J genes are TRBV5-6 and TRBJ1-1, with D uncertain. This CDR3 spans 13 amino acids. Germline assignment: CDR1 SGHDT and CDR2 YYEEEE. With 1 base removed from V and 0 bases from J, the gap between germline ends came to 4 bases. Here the CDR3 reads CASSLYMNTEAFF. The CDR3 nucleotides read TGTGCCAGCAGCTTGTACATGAACACTGAAGCTTTCTTT. Full variable domain (outside the CDR3, taken from reference TRBV5-6 and TRBJ1-1): DAGVTQSPTHLIKTRGQQVTLRCSPKSGHDTVSWYQQALGQGPQFIFQYYEEEERQRGNFPDRFSGHQFPNYSSELNVNALLLGDSALYLCASSLYMNTEAFFGQGTRLTVV.

The J gene is TRBJ2-1, the V gene TRBV24-1; 10 bases agree with TRBD2. CDR1 and CDR2 (germline): KGHDR, SFDVKD. The CDR3 has 14 residues. V gave up 7 bases and J gave up 6 bases; unmatched junction bases: 5. The CDR3 DNA reads as TGTGCCACCAGGGCTAGCGGGAGTGTCAATGAGCAGTTCTTC. Translating it yields CATRASGSVNEQFF.

The chain carries TRBV20-1 and TRBJ2-7; 10 nucleotides line up with TRBD1. The CDR3 sequence is 14 residues long. After removal of 6 bases from V and 2 bases from J, the junction contained 7 bases not matched to a gene. The germline CDR1 and CDR2 sequences are DFQATT and SNEGSKA (reference sequence). The CDR3 region is CSADDGTGAYEQYF. CDR3 coding DNA: TGCAGTGCCGACGACGGGACAGGGGCCTACGAGCAGTACTTC.

The chain combines TRBV4-2 with TRBJ1-5, with D maybe TRBD1 (6 bases). The germline V and J ends were trimmed by 0 bases and 16 bases, with 13 bases remaining between them. Germline CDR1 and CDR2: LGHNA and YNFKEQ. The length of the CDR3 is 12 residues. The CDR3 reads CASSQDRGEIHF. In nucleotides, the CDR3 is TGTGCCAGCAGCCAAGATAGGGGGGAGATTCATTTT.

This clonotype came up a few times. The gene calls are TRBV20-1 and TRBJ1-6; D might be TRBD1 (5 bases). The CDR3 has 13 amino acids. Germline V gene data show CDR1 as DFQATT and CDR2 as SNEGSKA (reference sequence). Trimming left V 2 bases short and J 9 bases short, with 11 bases between. CDR3 bases: TGCAGTGCTAGATGGGGGGAAGTTTCACCCCTCCACTTT. It codes for CSARWGEVSPLHF.

This clonotype has just a few counts. This chain links TRBV6-1 with TRBJ2-7; TRBD2 is a possible D gene (6 bases). CDR1 MNHNS and CDR2 SASEGT come from the germline V gene. The CDR3 loop spans 14 amino acids. Deletions cut 4 bases from V and 4 bases from J, with 14 bases between. In DNA, the CDR3 is TGTGCCAGCAGTGTGCGGGACGGGGCATACGAGCAGTACTTC. It specifies CASSVRDGAYEQYF.

The J gene is TRBJ2-7, the V gene TRBV3-1; 10 positions agree with TRBD2. The CDR3 has 15 residues. Trimming removed 0 bases from V and 3 bases from J; junction bases left unmatched: 2. Germline loops: CDR1 LGHDT, CDR2 YNNKEL (reference sequence). DNA of the CDR3: TGTGCCAGCAGCCAAGAATTAGCGGGAGGCTACGAGCAGTACTTC. Amino acid sequence: CASSQELAGGYEQYF.

This clonotype was recorded a few times. The chain has TRBV24-1 and TRBJ2-1, with 9 bases identical to TRBD2. V dropped 4 bases and J dropped 8; count of bases not matched to a gene: 8. The CDR3 is 15 residues long. Germline assignment: CDR1 KGHDR and CDR2 SFDVKD. The chain's CDR3 is CATSESGGKGDEQFF. The DNA of the CDR3 is TGTGCCACCAGTGAAAGCGGGGGGAAAGGCGATGAGCAGTTCTTC.

The J gene is TRBJ2-2, the V gene TRBV12-3 or TRBV12-4, with D perhaps TRBD2 (6 bases). V was cut by 3 bases and J by 1 base, with 21 bases left in between. CDR3 length: 19 residues. The CDR3 here is CASSLWDFYRRVNTGELFF. The CDR3 nucleotides read TGTGCCAGCAGTTTGTGGGACTTCTACCGGAGGGTGAACACCGGGGAGCTGTTTTTT.

This chain joins TRBV4-3 and TRBJ2-3; no definite D call. This CDR3 contains 15 residues. Trimming stripped 0 bases from V and 1 base from J, with 8 bases between. From germline, CDR1 is LGHNA and CDR2 YSLEER. The CDR3 sequence: CASSQEDSGTDTQYF. The CDR3 coding sequence is TGCGCCAGCAGCCAAGAAGACTCGGGCACAGATACGCAGTATTTT.

In this sample, this clonotype turned up many times. This rearrangement joins TRBV3-1 to TRBJ2-5; 7 positions match TRBD2. With 4 bases clipped from V and 5 bases from J, the junction kept 7 bases outside the gene matches. Per germline, CDR1 LGHDT and CDR2 YNNKEL (reference sequence). CDR3 length equals 14 residues. The CDR3 region has the DNA TGTGCCAGCAGCCTCAGGACTAGAGGGGAGACCCAGTACTTC. Translation: CASSLRTRGETQYF.

This clonotype was seen a few times. The chain employs TRBV5-1 and TRBJ1-1; no firm D call. CDR3 length: 15 amino acids. Deletions cut 3 bases from V and 1 base from J, with 13 bases between. The germline gives CDR1 SGHRS, CDR2 YFSETQ. In nucleotides, the CDR3 is TGCGCCAGCAGCTCTGACCCTCGGGAGAACACTGAAGCTTTCTTT. Amino acid sequence: CASSSDPRENTEAFF.

The V gene is TRBV5-1, the J gene TRBJ1-1, with D perhaps matching TRBD1 (5 bases). The ends were cut back, 2 bases at V and 1 base at J, with 9 bases in the middle. CDR1 and CDR2 from the germline V gene are SGHRS and YFSETQ. This CDR3 comprises 14 residues. CDR3 region: CASSLQEQNTEAFF. Written as DNA, the CDR3 is TGCGCCAGCAGCTTACAGGAACAGAACACTGAAGCTTTCTTT.